The next 2 T cell receptor beta chains were all read from a single sample in a study of shared clonotypes between healthy human individuals. Clones were read by immunoSEQ multiplex PCR, and TCRdb kept only the in-frame ones, dropping some. In the table there are over a million clones, roughly 75% of which are singletons. Sample: memory CD4+ T cells sorted from blood. Regarding subset: CD45RA-negative fraction. These receptors were obtained from a man between 18 and 35 years old in good health.

The CDR3 here is CASSPPNSLAGGTGELFF. In nucleotides, the CDR3 is TGTGCCAGCTCACCACCGAACAGTCTAGCGGGAGGCACCGGGGAGCTGTTTTTT. The chain employs TRBV18 and TRBJ2-2; TRBD2 matches at 11 bases. Germline CDR1 and CDR2: KGHSH and LQKENI. The length of the CDR3 is 18 residues. J was trimmed by 4 bases and V by 0 bases; bases with no gene match: 7.

The chain combines TRBV5-1 with TRBJ1-2, with a tentative D call TRBD1 (5 bases). There are 14 residues in the CDR3. Trimming stripped 0 bases from V and 3 bases from J, with 9 bases between. Looked up from germline, CDR1 is SGHRS and CDR2 is YFSETQ. CDR3: CASSLAGVDYGYTF. The DNA of the CDR3 is TGCGCCAGCAGCTTGGCGGGGGTCGACTATGGCTACACCTTC.